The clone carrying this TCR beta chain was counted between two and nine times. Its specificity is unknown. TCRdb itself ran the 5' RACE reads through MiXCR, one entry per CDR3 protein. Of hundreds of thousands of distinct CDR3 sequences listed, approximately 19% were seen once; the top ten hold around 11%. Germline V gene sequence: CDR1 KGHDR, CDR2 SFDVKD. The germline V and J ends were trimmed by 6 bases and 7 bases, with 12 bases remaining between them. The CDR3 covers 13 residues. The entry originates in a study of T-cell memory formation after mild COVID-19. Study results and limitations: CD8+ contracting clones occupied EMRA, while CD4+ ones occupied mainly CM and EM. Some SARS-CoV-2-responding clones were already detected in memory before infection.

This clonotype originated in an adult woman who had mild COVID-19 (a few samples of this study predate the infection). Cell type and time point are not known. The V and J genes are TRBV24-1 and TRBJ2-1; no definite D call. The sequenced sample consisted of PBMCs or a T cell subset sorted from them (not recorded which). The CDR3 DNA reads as TGTGCCACCAGTTTTCGAAGTTTGAATGAGCAGTTCTTC. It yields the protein CATSFRSLNEQFF.